This T cell receptor (beta chain) was sequenced during a study of patients and donors after allogeneic stem cell transplantation. MiXCR was run by TCRdb on the RT-PCR reads, yielding one entry per CDR3 protein. The data hold some 87,000 distinct CDR3 sequences, with roughly 50% observed a single time. V trimming: 8 bases; J trimming: 1 base; junction bases outside the gene matches: 7. From germline, CDR1 is DFQATT and CDR2 SNEGSKA (reference sequence). The CDR3 consists of 13 residues. This TCR came from a human donor who was either an allogeneic HSCT recipient or a stem cell or donor lymphocyte infusion donor (not recorded which). It is not recorded whose cells these are; they may come from a transplant donor. The rearrangement uses TRBV20-1 and TRBJ1-1; TRBD1 aligns across 7 bases. Sequencing was performed on blood, either unsorted or a sorted T cell fraction (not recorded which). CDR3 sequence (DNA): TGCAGTACAAAGGGACAGTGGAACACTGAAGCTTTCTTT. This sequence encodes CSTKGQWNTEAFF.